The clone carrying this T cell receptor (beta chain) has just one count. The antigen remains unidentified. The sample is drawn from a study of vaccination and CD4 T cells after COVID-19. Study-wide context: Six men and four women formed the convalescents, two being Hispanic. The study drew post-COVID samples a median around 100 days after diagnosis (range 35 to 161).

Cultured CD4+ T-cell DNA underwent Oncomine TCR Beta short-read sequencing. Someone extracted genomic DNA from cultured CD4+ T cells. One entry per CDR3 protein results from TCRdb running MiXCR on the PCR reads. The sample records about 13,000 distinct CDR3 sequences, 35% being singletons. Study-level findings and limits: With convalescent patients, a median about 90% of reactive clones emerged solely after vaccination.

The CDR3 extends over 16 amino acids. In germline, CDR1 is MDHEN, CDR2 SYDVKM. V was pared by 6 bases and J by 0 bases, with 9 bases of the junction left unmatched. Treatment meaning: approximately 9-day PBMC culture with coronavirus spike peptide pools or control peptides (ViraFEST assay). The rearrangement uses TRBV28 and TRBJ2-7; 9 positions agree with TRBD2. The specimen was CD4+ T cells from blood, cultured in vitro. The TCR comes from a human donor who had recovered from COVID-19. CDR3 sequence (DNA): TGTGCCAGCAGGATGTGGGGAGCGGGAGGCTCCTACGAGCAGTACTTC. This encodes CASRMWGAGGSYEQYF.